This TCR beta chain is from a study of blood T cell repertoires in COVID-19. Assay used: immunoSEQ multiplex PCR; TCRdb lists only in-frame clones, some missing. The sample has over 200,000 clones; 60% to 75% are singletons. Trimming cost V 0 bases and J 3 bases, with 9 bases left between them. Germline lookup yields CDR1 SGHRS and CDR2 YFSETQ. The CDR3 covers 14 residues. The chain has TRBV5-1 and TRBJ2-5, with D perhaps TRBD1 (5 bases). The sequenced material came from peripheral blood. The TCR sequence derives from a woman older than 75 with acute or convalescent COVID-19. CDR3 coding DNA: TGCGCCAGCAGCTTGGGGACACAAAAAGAGACCCAGTACTTC. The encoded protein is CASSLGTQKETQYF.